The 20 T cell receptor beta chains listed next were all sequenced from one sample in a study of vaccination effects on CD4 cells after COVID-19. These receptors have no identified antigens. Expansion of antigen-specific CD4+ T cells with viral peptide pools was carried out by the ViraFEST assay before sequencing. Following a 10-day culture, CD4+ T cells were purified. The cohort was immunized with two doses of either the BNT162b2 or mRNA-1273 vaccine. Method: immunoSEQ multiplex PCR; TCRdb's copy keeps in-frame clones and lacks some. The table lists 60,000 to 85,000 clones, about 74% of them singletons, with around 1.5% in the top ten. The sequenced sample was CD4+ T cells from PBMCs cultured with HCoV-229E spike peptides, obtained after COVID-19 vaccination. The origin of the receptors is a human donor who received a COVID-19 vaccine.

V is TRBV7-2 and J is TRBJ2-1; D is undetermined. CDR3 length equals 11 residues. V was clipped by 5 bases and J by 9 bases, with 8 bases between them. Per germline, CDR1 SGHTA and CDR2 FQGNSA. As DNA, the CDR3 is TGTGCCAGCAGCGCATCGAGTGAGCAGTTCTTC. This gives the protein CASSASSEQFF.

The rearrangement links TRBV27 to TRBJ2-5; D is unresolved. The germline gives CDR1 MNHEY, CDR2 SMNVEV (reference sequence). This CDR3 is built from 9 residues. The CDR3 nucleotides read TGTGACATGGGGGAGACCCAGTACTTC. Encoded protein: CDMGETQYF.

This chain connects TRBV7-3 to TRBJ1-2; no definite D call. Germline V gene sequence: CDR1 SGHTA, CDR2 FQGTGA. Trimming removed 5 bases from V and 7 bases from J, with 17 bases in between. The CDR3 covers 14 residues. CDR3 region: CASSEVGGFSGYTF. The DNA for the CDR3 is TGTGCCAGCAGCGAAGTGGGAGGCTTTAGTGGCTACACCTTC.

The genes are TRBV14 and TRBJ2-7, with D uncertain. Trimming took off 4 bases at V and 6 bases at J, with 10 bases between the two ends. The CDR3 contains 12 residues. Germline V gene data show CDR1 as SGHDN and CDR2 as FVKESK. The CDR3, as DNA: TGTGCCAGCAGCCGCGGCAGTCGCGAGCAGTACGTC. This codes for CASSRGSREQYV.

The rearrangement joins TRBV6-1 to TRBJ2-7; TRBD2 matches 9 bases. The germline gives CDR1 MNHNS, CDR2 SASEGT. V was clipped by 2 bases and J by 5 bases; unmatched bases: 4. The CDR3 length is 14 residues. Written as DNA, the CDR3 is TGTGCCAGCAGTGAATGGGCTAGCGGGGACGAGCAGTACGTC. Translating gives CASSEWASGDEQYV.

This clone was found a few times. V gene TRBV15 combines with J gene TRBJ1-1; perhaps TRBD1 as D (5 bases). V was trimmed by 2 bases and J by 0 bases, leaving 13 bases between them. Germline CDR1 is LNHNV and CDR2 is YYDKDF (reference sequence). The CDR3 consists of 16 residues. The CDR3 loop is CATSRRMATVNTEAFF. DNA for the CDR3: TGTGCCACCAGCAGACGGATGGCGACAGTGAACACTGAAGCTTTCTTT.

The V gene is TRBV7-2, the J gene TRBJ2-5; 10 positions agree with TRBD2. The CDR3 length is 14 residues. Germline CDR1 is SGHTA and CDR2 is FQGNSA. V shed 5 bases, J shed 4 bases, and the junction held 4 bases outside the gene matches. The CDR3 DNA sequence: TGTGCCAGCAGCCCGCGGACTAGCGGAGAGACCCAGTACTTC. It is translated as CASSPRTSGETQYF.

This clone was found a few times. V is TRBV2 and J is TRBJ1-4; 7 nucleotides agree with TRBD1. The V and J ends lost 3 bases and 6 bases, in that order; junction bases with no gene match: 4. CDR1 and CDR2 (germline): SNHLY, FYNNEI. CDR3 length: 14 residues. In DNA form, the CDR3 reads TGTGCCAGCAGTGAGAGGGGGCTTTATGAAAAACTGTTTTTT. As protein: CASSERGLYEKLFF.

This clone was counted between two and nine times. The CDR3 spells CASSQRQVEQYV. The CDR3 nucleotides read TGTGCCAGCAGCCAAAGACAGGTAGAGCAGTACGTC. This chain links TRBV3-1 (or the pseudogene TRBV3-2) with TRBJ2-7, with D tentatively TRBD1 (6 bases). Deletions cut 2 bases from V and 7 bases from J, with 9 bases between. Germline V gene data show CDR1 as LGHDT and CDR2 as YNNKEL (reference sequence). The CDR3 contains 12 residues.

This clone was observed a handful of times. CDR3 DNA sequence: TGCGCCAGCAATTCGGTCTCCGGGACAGGGCAGTACGAAATGAACACTGAAGCTTTCTTT. It specifies CASNSVSGTGQYEMNTEAFF. The chain couples TRBV5-1 to TRBJ1-1; the match to TRBD1 covers 9 bases. Trimming took 6 bases from V and 0 from J; bases not matched to a gene: 21. CDR1 is SGHRS and CDR2 is YFSETQ in the germline V gene. The CDR3 has 20 residues.

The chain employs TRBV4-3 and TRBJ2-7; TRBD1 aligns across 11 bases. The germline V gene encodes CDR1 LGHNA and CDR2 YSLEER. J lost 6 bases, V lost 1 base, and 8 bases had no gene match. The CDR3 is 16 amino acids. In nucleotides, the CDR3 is TGCGCCAGCAGCCAAGGTTCCGGACAGGGGGCTCTCGAGCAGTACGTC. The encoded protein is CASSQGSGQGALEQYV.

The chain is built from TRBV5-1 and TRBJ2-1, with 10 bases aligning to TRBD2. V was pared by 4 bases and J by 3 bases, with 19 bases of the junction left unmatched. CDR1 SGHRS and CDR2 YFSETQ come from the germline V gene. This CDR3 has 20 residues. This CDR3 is CASSTKGASGGLGGYNEQFF. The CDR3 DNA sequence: TGCGCCAGCAGCACCAAAGGGGCTAGCGGGGGCCTCGGGGGCTACAATGAGCAGTTCTTC.

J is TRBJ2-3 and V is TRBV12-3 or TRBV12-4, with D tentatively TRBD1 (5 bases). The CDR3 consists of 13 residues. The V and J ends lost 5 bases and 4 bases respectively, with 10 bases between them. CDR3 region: CASSVLRADTQYF. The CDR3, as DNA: TGTGCCAGCAGTGTCCTCAGGGCAGATACGCAGTATTTT.

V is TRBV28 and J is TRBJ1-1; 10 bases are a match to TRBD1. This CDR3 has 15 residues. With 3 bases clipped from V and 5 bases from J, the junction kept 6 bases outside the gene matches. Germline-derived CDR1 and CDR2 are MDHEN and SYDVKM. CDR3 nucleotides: TGTGCCAGCAGTTTGTTCGGACAGGGGGTTACTGAAGCTTTCTTT. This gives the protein CASSLFGQGVTEAFF.

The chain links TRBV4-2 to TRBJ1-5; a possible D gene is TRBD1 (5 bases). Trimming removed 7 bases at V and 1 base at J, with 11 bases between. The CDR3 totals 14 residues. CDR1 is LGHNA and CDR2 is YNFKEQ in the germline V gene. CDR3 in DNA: TGTGCCAGCACCCGGGACGCCAGCAATCAGCCCCAGCATTTT. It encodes CASTRDASNQPQHF.

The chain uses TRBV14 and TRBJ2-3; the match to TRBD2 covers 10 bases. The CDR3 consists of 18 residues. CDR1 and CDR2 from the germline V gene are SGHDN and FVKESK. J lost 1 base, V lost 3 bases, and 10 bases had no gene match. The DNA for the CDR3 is TGTGCCAGCAGCCAGGCACCGGGACTAGCGTTTGGCACAGATACGCAGTATTTT. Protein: CASSQAPGLAFGTDTQYF.

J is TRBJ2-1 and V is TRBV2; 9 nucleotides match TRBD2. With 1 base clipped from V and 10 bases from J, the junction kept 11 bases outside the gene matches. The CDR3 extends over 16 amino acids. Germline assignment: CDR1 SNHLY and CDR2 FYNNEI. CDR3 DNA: TGTGCCAGCAGTGAAGGTGCTCGCGGGGGGGCCGGGGAGCAGTTCTTC. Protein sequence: CASSEGARGGAGEQFF.

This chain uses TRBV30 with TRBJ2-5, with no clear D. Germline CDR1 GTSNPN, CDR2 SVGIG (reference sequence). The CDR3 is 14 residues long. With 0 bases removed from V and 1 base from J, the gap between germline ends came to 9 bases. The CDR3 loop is CAWSVTAFQETQYF. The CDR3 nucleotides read TGTGCCTGGAGTGTAACCGCCTTCCAAGAGACCCAGTACTTC.

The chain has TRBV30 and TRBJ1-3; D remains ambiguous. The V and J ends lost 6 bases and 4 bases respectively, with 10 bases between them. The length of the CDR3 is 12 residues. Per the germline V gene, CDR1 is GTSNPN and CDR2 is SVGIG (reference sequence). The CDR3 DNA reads TGTGCCTGTGACAAAGGAGGAAACACCATATATTTT. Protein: CACDKGGNTIYF.

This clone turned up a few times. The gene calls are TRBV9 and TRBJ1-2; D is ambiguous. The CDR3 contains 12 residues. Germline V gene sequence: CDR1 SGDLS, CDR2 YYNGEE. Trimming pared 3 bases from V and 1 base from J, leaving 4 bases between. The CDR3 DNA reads TGTGCCAGCAGCGCCTTTAACTATGGCTACACCTTC. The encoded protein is CASSAFNYGYTF.